This TCR beta chain was recovered during a study of tumor and adjacent non-tumor tissue in lung cancer. About the research overall: Around 4 million productive TCRbeta reads were obtained per sample on average.

This clonotype was found once. Antigen unknown. At one boundary the junction diverges from the germline segment, which might be a read error. Overall study findings and caveats: Tumor tissue had significantly higher TCR diversity than normal lung. Normal lung showed higher cumulative top 100 clone frequency than tumor.

This sample's RNA came from whole unsorted tissue. Between August and November 2014, newly diagnosed, chemotherapy-naive lung cancer patients underwent thoracic surgery in China. The CDR3 sequence is 14 residues long. Germline lookup yields CDR1 SQVTM and CDR2 ANQGSEA. Three rounds of nested PCR, following a modified ARM-PCR protocol, produced the TCRbeta library. TCRdb processed the multiplex PCR reads anew with MiXCR; each CDR3 protein has one entry. Of about 120,000 distinct CDR3 sequences listed, about 66% are singletons. The clonotype was recovered from a man under 40 with non-small cell lung cancer. The sequenced sample consisted of lung tumor tissue. The chain recombines TRBV29-1 with TRBJ2-5, with D perhaps matching TRBD2 (6 bases). The CDR3 sequence: CSVERLVVPEIQYF. The CDR3 DNA sequence: TGCAGTGTTGAAAGACTAGTCGTTCCTGAGATCCAGTACTTC.